This T cell receptor (beta chain) appears in the sequencing data of a study of blood T cells in healthy people across ages. This CDR3 is 15 amino acids long. The germline V gene encodes CDR1 SGHTA and CDR2 FQGNSA. As concerns this clonotype: Its cognate antigen is unknown. One junction end disagrees with the germline gene, perhaps due to a read error.

Study conclusions and caveats: Per million T cells, TCR beta diversity dropped about linearly as age rose. Donor CMV status, an unknown factor, possibly confounded changes in expanded clonotypes. Long-lived donors carried more naive CD4+ cells and greater diversity than aged donors.

A second PCR of 7 to 11 cycles used a sample-barcoded 5' primer and a J-beta primer mix. Each CDR3 protein gets one entry after TCRdb re-called the 5' RACE reads with MiXCR. The sample includes over 550,000 distinct CDR3 sequences, approximately 30% of them seen just once. Sequencing was performed on blood. This chain joins TRBV7-2 and TRBJ2-5; 9 bases map to TRBD2. The sequence derives from a woman over 75 in good health. CDR3 nucleotides: TGTGCCAGCAGCTTGAGCGGGGGGAGACAAGAGACCCAGGACTTT. This codes for CASSLSGGRQETQDF.